The following is a T cell receptor beta chain sequence with its context. Enrolled through a virtual design, the participants were between about 18 and 100 years of age and came from about two dozen US areas. This entry belongs to a study of blood T cell repertoires in COVID-19. Study-wide context: COVID-19 samples collected from the United States, Italy and Spain covered acute and convalescent phases.

Generated by immunoSEQ multiplex PCR, the TCRdb table keeps only in-frame clones and is missing some. The sample lists about 160,000 clones; approximately 82% were seen once. Specimen: PBMCs or T cells enriched from blood (not recorded which). This clonotype originated in a man in his 60s who had recovered from COVID-19.

The CDR3 region has the DNA TGTGCCAGCTCACCACCGGGCAGGGGTAGCAATCAGCCCCAGCATTTT. Residues: CASSPPGRGSNQPQHF. The genes are TRBV18 and TRBJ1-5; TRBD1 might be the D (6 bases). The CDR3 consists of 16 residues. V shed 0 bases and J shed 0 bases, with 9 bases lying between them. CDR1 is KGHSH, CDR2 LQKENI, per germline.